The clone carrying this TCR beta chain has only one observation. The data were taken from a study of shared clonotypes between healthy human individuals. CDR3 length: 13 amino acids. Trimming took off 3 bases at V and 3 bases at J, with 9 bases between the two ends. The germline gives CDR1 SEHNR, CDR2 FQNEAQ (reference sequence). The repertoire was sequenced with immunoSEQ multiplex PCR; TCRdb's copy has only in-frame clones and lacks some. The repertoire includes hundreds of thousands of clones, around 74% of them detected once, and 1.7% sits in the top ten. This clonotype was sampled from a woman in her 30s in good health. Sequencing was carried out using memory CD4+ T cells sorted from blood. Sample subset: CD45RA-negative fraction. The chain employs TRBV7-9 and TRBJ2-7; no reliable D call. This CDR3 is CASSLGLNYEQYF. CDR3 bases: TGTGCCAGCAGCTTGGGCCTAAACTACGAGCAGTACTTC.